The rows below give T cell receptor beta chains drawn from one sample of a study of T cell repertoires in cytomegalovirus infection. These TCRs' antigens remain unknown. TCRdb re-called the reads with MiXCR, one entry per CDR3 protein. The table shows about 130,000 distinct CDR3 sequences, with more than 20% occurring only once. The sequenced material came from PBMCs, sequenced either directly or after in vitro stimulation (not recorded which). These receptors were collected from a human donor in good health (CMV status not recorded). Some clones in this sample may be carry-over from other donors' samples. Each CDR3 is given with its conserved first and last residue. The D gene is left open where the match is weak. Not every row has a clone size; where given, it reads once, few, many or a size class.

v_gene	d_gene	abundance	j_gene	CDR3nt	CDR3aa
TRBV6-6	TRBD2	.	TRBJ2-5	TGTGCCAGCATAGGAGGTAGCGGGAGAGTAGAGACCCAGTACTTC	CASIGGSGRVETQYF
TRBV18	.	.	TRBJ2-5	TGTGCCAGCTCACCAAGCAACCAAGAGACCCAGTACTTC	CASSPSNQETQYF
TRBV6-6	.	few	TRBJ2-1	TGTGCCAGCAGTTACGTCCCTTTTTCCAATGAGCAGTTCTTC	CASSYVPFSNEQFF
TRBV19	.	few	TRBJ1-5	TGTGCCAGTAGTATAGAGCAGGGCCCACTTAGCAATCAGCCCCAGCATTTT	CASSIEQGPLSNQPQHF
TRBV19	.	.	TRBJ2-1	TGTGCCAGTAGTATGGGGGTAAGCTCCTACAATGAGCAGTTCTTC	CASSMGVSSYNEQFF
TRBV12-3/TRBV12-4	.	many	TRBJ1-1	TGTGCCAGCAGTTTTGTTTACAGAGGGGAAGCTTTCTTT	CASSFVYRGEAFF
TRBV10-3	TRBD2	.	TRBJ2-1	TGTGCCATCAGGGGCGGGAGTGAAGGGCGAGATGAGCAGTTCTTC	CAIRGGSEGRDEQFF
TRBV7-9	.	many	TRBJ2-1	TGTGCCAGCAGCGCCTCCCCGTCAAGCCGTGAGCAGTTCTTC	CASSASPSSREQFF
TRBV27	TRBD2	.	TRBJ2-3	TGTGCCAGCAGTTTATTCGGAGTAGCGGGGTTCACAGATACGCAGTATTTT	CASSLFGVAGFTDTQYF
TRBV19	.	.	TRBJ2-7	TGTGCCAGTAGTACTCGGTCGTTTCCCTACGAGCAGTACTTC	CASSTRSFPYEQYF
TRBV7-2	.	.	TRBJ2-3	TGTGCCAGCAGCTTAATGAGCTCTAGAACCACAGATACGCAGTATTTT	CASSLMSSRTTDTQYF
TRBV5-1	.	.	TRBJ1-6	TGCGCCAGCAGCTTGGATCGGTGGGTTAATTCACCCCTCCACTTT	CASSLDRWVNSPLHF
TRBV15	TRBD1	few	TRBJ1-6	TGTGCCACCAGCAAGGGACAGGAGACTTCACCCCTCCACTTT	CATSKGQETSPLHF
TRBV19	TRBD1	few	TRBJ1-2	TGTGCCAGTAGTATAGAACGTACAGGGGGCGCGACAGGCTACACCTTC	CASSIERTGGATGYTF
TRBV28	.	.	TRBJ2-4	TGTGCCAGCAGTAGGGACTTAGCCAAAAACATTCAGTACTTC	CASSRDLAKNIQYF
TRBV12-3/TRBV12-4	TRBD2	many	TRBJ2-1	TGTGCCAGCAGGGGGACTAGCGGGAGTTCCGCTGAGCAGTTCTTC	CASRGTSGSSAEQFF
TRBV29-1	TRBD1	.	TRBJ2-1	TGCAGCGCACCCACAGGGGTCAATGAGCAGTTCTTC	CSAPTGVNEQFF
TRBV6-2/TRBV6-3	.	.	TRBJ2-1	TGTGCCAGCAGGGGGGTTGGTAGCAATGAGCAGTTCTTC	CASRGVGSNEQFF
TRBV27	TRBD1	.	TRBJ2-7	TGTGCCAGCGGACAGGGAAGAGGCTCCTACGAGCAGTACTTC	CASGQGRGSYEQYF
TRBV6-1	.	.	TRBJ1-1	TGTGCCAGCATTTTTACCCGGGACACTGAAGCTTTCTTT	CASIFTRDTEAFF
TRBV7-9	.	many	TRBJ2-3	TGTGCCAGCAGCTCCCGGGACTGGTACACAGATACGCAGTATTTT	CASSSRDWYTDTQYF
TRBV19	TRBD2	.	TRBJ2-3	TGTGCCAGTAGTATTAGCGGGAGCTACGCAGATACGCAGTATTTT	CASSISGSYADTQYF
TRBV7-2	.	.	TRBJ2-1	TGTGCCAGCAGCCCCGCCTACAATGAGCAGTTCTTC	CASSPAYNEQFF
TRBV4-3	TRBD2	few	TRBJ2-5	TGCGCCAGCAGCCAAGGATATCGACTAGCGGGCGATCAAGAGACCCAGTACTTC	CASSQGYRLAGDQETQYF
TRBV7-3	.	many	TRBJ1-1	TGTGCCAGCAGCGTACAGGGTAGGGGCACTGAAGCTTTCTTT	CASSVQGRGTEAFF
TRBV24-1	.	.	TRBJ2-1	TGTGCCACCAGTGAAGGACAGTACAATGAGCAGTTCTTC	CATSEGQYNEQFF
TRBV20-1	.	few	TRBJ1-1	TGCAGTGCTAGAGAACTGTGGGGGAACACTGAAGCTTTCTTT	CSARELWGNTEAFF
TRBV27	TRBD1	.	TRBJ1-2	TGTGCCAGCAGTACCCAGGGACAGGGGGGTGGCTACACCTTC	CASSTQGQGGGYTF
TRBV7-3	TRBD2	few	TRBJ2-1	TGTGCCAGCAGCCCCCTAGCGGGGCTCTCCTACAATGAGCAGTTCTTC	CASSPLAGLSYNEQFF
TRBV29-1	.	.	TRBJ1-1	TGCAGCGTTGATAGGTGGAACACTGAAGCTTTCTTT	CSVDRWNTEAFF
TRBV10-3	.	few	TRBJ2-1	TGTGCCATCGGTGGGGATGAGCAGTTCTTC	CAIGGDEQFF
TRBV27	.	.	TRBJ2-6	TGTGCCAGCAGTTTAGGTCAGGGGACCTCTGGGGCCAACGTCCTGACTTTC	CASSLGQGTSGANVLTF
TRBV7-9	.	few	TRBJ1-2	TGTGCCACCTTGGACAGCCTCTACCTACTCTATGGCTACACCTTC	CATLDSLYLLYGYTF
TRBV7-8	.	.	TRBJ2-5	TGTGCCAGCAGCTTAGGAGGGTCGCTAGAGACCCAGTACTTC	CASSLGGSLETQYF
TRBV7-3	.	few	TRBJ2-2	TGTGCCAGCAGCCGCCCTCCCGGGGAGCTGTTTTTT	CASSRPPGELFF
TRBV7-8	.	.	TRBJ2-6	TGTGCCAGCAGCTTTAGCGGGACAGGGCGGACTGGGGCCAACGTCCTGACTTTC	CASSFSGTGRTGANVLTF
TRBV28	.	.	TRBJ1-2	TGTGCCAGCAGTTTATCTGCGGACTATGGCTACACCTTC	CASSLSADYGYTF
TRBV4-1	.	.	TRBJ1-4	TGCGCCAGCAGCCAAGGAACGGTTGCAACTAATGAAAAACTGTTTTTT	CASSQGTVATNEKLFF
TRBV9	TRBD2	.	TRBJ2-1	TGTGCCAGCAGCGGTAGCGGGCCTGGGAATGAGCAGTTCTTC	CASSGSGPGNEQFF
TRBV29-1	TRBD2	few	TRBJ2-5	TGCAGCGTCTCAAGCCCAGCGGGAGGGGTCGAGACCCAGTACTTC	CSVSSPAGGVETQYF
TRBV7-9	TRBD2	many	TRBJ2-1	TGTGCCAGCAGCCGGACTAGCGGGAGCAGGAGAGGCAATGAGCAGTTCTTC	CASSRTSGSRRGNEQFF
TRBV20-1	.	.	TRBJ2-5	TGCAGTGCTAGGCGTGGGGAGACCCAGTACTTC	CSARRGETQYF
TRBV12-3/TRBV12-4	.	.	TRBJ1-5	TGTGCCAGCAGTCGGGGACAACAGCCCCAGCATTTT	CASSRGQQPQHF
TRBV6-1	.	few	TRBJ1-5	TGTGCCAGCAGTCTCGACTTTGGTCAGCCCCAGCATTTT	CASSLDFGQPQHF
TRBV28	.	.	TRBJ2-7	TGTGCCAGCAGTTTAATGACAGTCGAGCAGTACTTC	CASSLMTVEQYF
TRBV7-8	.	few	TRBJ2-1	TGTGCCAGCAGCTCCCTAGCGCGAGATGAGCAGTTCTTC	CASSSLARDEQFF
TRBV4-1	.	few	TRBJ2-2	TGCGCCAGCAGCCAACCGGGGGGCCCCGGGGAGCTGTTTTTT	CASSQPGGPGELFF
TRBV28	.	.	TRBJ2-5	TGTGCCAGCAGTTTATCAGGACAGTCGGCAGAGACCCAGTACTTC	CASSLSGQSAETQYF
TRBV4-1	.	many	TRBJ2-1	TGCGCCAGCAGCCAACAGACGGGGTATGAGCAGTTCTTC	CASSQQTGYEQFF
TRBV7-9	TRBD1	few	TRBJ1-2	TGTGCCAGCAGCCCGACAGGGGATTCTGGCTACACCTTC	CASSPTGDSGYTF